This T cell receptor beta chain originates from a study of blood T cell repertoires in COVID-19. Study summary: Specimens from acute and convalescent COVID-19 originated in the United States, Italy and Spain. Sources were T cells, B-cell-depleted T cells, or PBMCs; the material itself was cDNA or gDNA.

Source study methods: The assay estimated nucleated cells by amplifying reference gene primers. The table came from immunoSEQ multiplex PCR; TCRdb's copy has only in-frame clones and leaves some out. V and J calls and clone size are given by that table; D and trimming were obtained from the DNA. The sample records roughly 340,000 clones, 75% to 90% being singletons. Followed longitudinally, the Seattle patients had been enrolled during active infection. The source material was peripheral blood. The source is a woman in her 50s with COVID-19, enrolled during active disease.

The CDR3 loop is CASSPYRDRVYEQYF. CDR3 sequence (DNA): TGTGCCAGCAGTCCTTACCGGGACAGGGTCTACGAGCAGTACTTC. The genes are TRBV11-3 and TRBJ2-7; the match to TRBD1 covers 9 bases. Germline loops: CDR1 SGHNT, CDR2 YENEEA. The CDR3 extends over 15 amino acids. V was clipped by 6 bases and J by 3 bases; unmatched bases: 9. The complete variable domain, with remaining parts taken from reference TRBV11-3 and TRBJ2-7, reads EAGVVQSPRYKIIEKKQPVAFWCNPISGHNTLYWYLQNLGQGPELLIRYENEEAVDDSQLPKDRFSAERLKGVDSTLKIQPAELGDSAVYLCASSPYRDRVYEQYFGPGTRLTVT.